This T cell receptor (beta chain) derives from a study of T cells in Graves' hyperthyroidism and ophthalmopathy. Authors of the study amplified TCR beta CDR3 regions from RNA transcripts. The HTBI set primed first-round TCR CDR3 RT-PCR. TCRdb passed the multiplex PCR reads through MiXCR, listing each CDR3 protein once. Of about 640,000 distinct CDR3 sequences in the sample, around 20% were seen once. With 7 bases removed from V and 9 bases from J, the gap between germline ends came to 10 bases. This CDR3 is 10 amino acids long. Germline V gene lookup returns CDR1 SQVTM and CDR2 ANQGSEA. Subjects with ophthalmopathy showed a Clinical Activity Score no lower than 3, a NOSPECS grade no lower than 4, and a duration shorter than 3 months. Clinical symptoms, serum thyroxine and TRAb, thyroid ultrasound and orbital computed tomography were used for the diagnoses. PBMCs were sourced from more than 7.5 ml fresh peripheral blood.

This clonotype was observed a few times. The chain uses TRBV29-1 and TRBJ2-1, with a weak D call TRBD2 (5 bases). This clonotype was obtained from a young man with Graves' ophthalmopathy. The sequenced material came from blood. The CDR3 coding sequence is TGCAGCGGACTTCGGGGTGAGCAGTTCTTC. Protein product: CSGLRGEQFF.